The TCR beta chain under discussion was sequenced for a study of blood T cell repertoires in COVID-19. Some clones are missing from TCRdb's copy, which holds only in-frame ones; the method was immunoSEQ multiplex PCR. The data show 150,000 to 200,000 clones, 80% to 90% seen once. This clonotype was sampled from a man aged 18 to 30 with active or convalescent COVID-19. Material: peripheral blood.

The CDR3 nucleotides read TGTGCCAGCAGTTACTCGATTCCAGCTAACTATGGCTACACCTTC. Its translation is CASSYSIPANYGYTF. This rearrangement joins TRBV6-5 to TRBJ1-2, with no clear D. From germline, CDR1 is MNHEY and CDR2 SVGAGI. The CDR3 has 15 residues. V gave up 0 bases and J gave up 0 bases, with 8 bases separating them.